The 9 T cell receptor beta chains below all came from one sample that was sequenced in a study of blood T cell repertoires in COVID-19. Using immunoSEQ multiplex PCR, the repertoire was profiled, and TCRdb retains in-frame clones only, with some absent. The repertoire consists of fewer than 90,000 clones, with just under 85% occurring once and the leading ten covering around 35%. The sequencing input was peripheral blood. The receptor set was obtained from a man between 65 and 85 years old with acute or convalescent COVID-19.

V gene TRBV9 combines with J gene TRBJ2-1, with 10 bases matching TRBD2. CDR1 and CDR2 (germline): SGDLS, YYNGEE. With V trimmed by 4 bases and J by 7 bases, 14 bases remained unmatched. The CDR3 is 17 residues long. DNA of the CDR3: TGTGCCAGCAGCCCTAGCATAAGCGGGGGGGCCAGGAATGAGCAGTTCTTC. Its translation: CASSPSISGGARNEQFF.

The chain links TRBV5-4 to TRBJ2-2; TRBD1 is a possible D gene (6 bases). The V end lost 4 bases, the J end lost 4 bases, and 11 bases lay between the germline ends. Germline loops: CDR1 SGHNT, CDR2 YYREEE (reference sequence). CDR3 length: 14 amino acids. In nucleotides, the CDR3 is TGTGCCAGCAGCAACAGGGAGAGCACCGGGGAGCTGTTTTTT. Protein product: CASSNRESTGELFF.

The chain links TRBV9 to TRBJ2-3, with D perhaps TRBD2 (5 bases). Germline CDR1 is SGDLS and CDR2 is YYNGEE. The CDR3 covers 16 residues. Trimming removed 4 bases from V and 1 base from J, with 16 bases in between. CDR3 amino acids: CASSFRPSLGTDTQYF. CDR3 sequence (DNA): TGTGCCAGCAGCTTTCGCCCTAGCCTCGGCACAGATACGCAGTATTTT.

The genes are TRBV11-2 and TRBJ2-7, with TRBD2 matching 8 bases. CDR1 is SGHAT and CDR2 is FQNNGV in the germline V gene. The length of the CDR3 is 15 residues. J lost 0 bases, V lost 5 bases, and 6 bases had no gene match. CDR3 in amino acids: CASSQIGTSSYEQYF. CDR3 in DNA: TGTGCCAGCAGCCAGATCGGGACTAGCTCCTACGAGCAGTACTTC. Using reference TRBV11-2 and TRBJ2-7 for the parts outside the CDR3, the full variable domain is EAGVAQSPRYKIIEKRQSVAFWCNPISGHATLYWYQQILGQGPKLLIQFQNNGVVDDSQLPKDRFSAERLKGVDSTLKIQPAKLEDSAVYLCASSQIGTSSYEQYFGPGTRLTVT.

As DNA, the CDR3 is TGTGGTTATGACACCGCCTACGAGCAGTACTTC. Translated: CGYDTAYEQYF. V and J are TRBV7-3 and TRBJ2-7; D is uncertain. The CDR3 consists of 11 residues. CDR1 SGHTA and CDR2 FQGTGA come from the germline V gene.

The chain has TRBV7-9 and TRBJ2-3; D is unclear. Germline V gene data show CDR1 as SEHNR and CDR2 as FQNEAQ (reference sequence). V was clipped by 1 base and J by 0 bases, with 5 bases between them. The CDR3 covers 14 residues. CDR3 coding DNA: TGTGCCAGCAGCTTAGACACAAGCACAGATACGCAGTATTTT. As protein: CASSLDTSTDTQYF.

V gene TRBV10-3 combines with J gene TRBJ2-1, with TRBD1 matching 10 bases. The germline gives CDR1 ENHRY, CDR2 SYGVKD. This CDR3 has 17 residues. Trimming at V came to 5 bases and at J to 4 bases, leaving 11 bases not matched to a gene. The CDR3 protein is CAISPLKRDRGYNEQFF. The CDR3 DNA reads as TGTGCCATCAGTCCCCTGAAACGGGACAGGGGTTACAATGAGCAGTTCTTC.

This sequence joins TRBV28 and TRBJ1-2; D might be TRBD1 (5 bases). The V end was cut by 11 bases, the J end by 4 bases, with 23 bases between. Germline V gives CDR1 MDHEN, CDR2 SYDVKM. The CDR3 extends over 15 amino acids. The CDR3 region is CAASLLGGGPYGYTF. The CDR3 bases are TGTGCCGCCTCCTTACTCGGGGGGGGTCCCTATGGCTACACCTTC.

The chain recombines TRBV6-5 with TRBJ2-3, with 7 bases identical to TRBD1. This CDR3 is built from 14 residues. Unmatched junction bases numbered 6, after V lost 7 bases and J lost 2 bases. Looked up from germline, CDR1 is MNHEY and CDR2 is SVGAGI. The CDR3 protein is CASKGDSPTDTQYF. The CDR3 bases are TGTGCCAGCAAGGGGGACAGTCCCACAGATACGCAGTATTTT.